Each of the 25 T cell receptor beta chains below was sequenced from the same sample in a study of T cells in Graves' hyperthyroidism and ophthalmopathy (dated by TCRdb to between 2018 and 2020). Receptors were amplified or captured by multiplex PCR. The sequencer listed for this sample is Illumina HiSeq 2000. TCR beta CDR3 regions were amplified from RNA transcripts. For the first round of RT-PCR on the TCR CDR3, the HTBI primer set was used together with the Qiagen OneStep RT-PCR kit. The public reads were reanalyzed by TCRdb: fastp trimming at Q25, MiXCR alignment, in-frame beta chains only. CDR3 protein sequences are deduplicated, and each keeps its most common genes and DNA. This sample holds fewer than 450,000 distinct CDR3 sequences; over 12% were observed only once. The ten largest account for 25% to 30% of the sample. Sequenced sample: blood. These receptor sequences come from a man aged 45-65 years with Graves' ophthalmopathy.

This clonotype appeared many times. V gene TRBV7-6 combines with J gene TRBJ2-1; 9 nucleotides align to TRBD2. Germline assignment: CDR1 SGHVS and CDR2 FNYEAQ. V shed 5 bases and J 8 bases; nucleotides not matched to a gene: 16. The CDR3 spans 17 residues. The CDR3 sequence: CASSKTLGREGLYEQFF. In DNA form, the CDR3 reads TGTGCCAGCAGCAAAACCCTCGGGCGGGAGGGCCTCTATGAGCAGTTCTTC.

V is TRBV18 and J is TRBJ2-2, with 8 bases that match TRBD2. With 5 bases clipped from V and 6 bases from J, the junction kept 17 bases outside the gene matches. Germline CDR1 is KGHSH and CDR2 is LQKENI. This CDR3 contains 18 residues. Written as DNA, the CDR3 is TGTGCCAGCTCATACCGAAAAGTAGGACTAGCCAATTCCGGGGAGCTGTTTTTT. It encodes CASSYRKVGLANSGELFF.

This clonotype was found a few times. The final CDR3 position lacks the conserved phenylalanine or tryptophan, pointing to a likely read error. The chain combines TRBV5-5 with TRBJ2-7; 9 nucleotides agree with TRBD2. V trimming: 4 bases; J trimming: 1 base; junction bases outside the gene matches: 6. This CDR3 is 15 amino acids long. In germline, CDR1 is SGHKS, CDR2 YYEKEE (reference sequence). Written as DNA, the CDR3 is TGTGCCAGCAGCCCGCGACTAGCGGTATCCTACGAGCAGTACCTC. Translation gives CASSPRLAVSYEQYL.

This clonotype was seen at least ten times. The V and J genes are TRBV5-1 and TRBJ2-7; D unclear. CDR3 length: 13 amino acids. CDR1 is SGHRS and CDR2 is YFSETQ in the germline V gene. Between the trimmed V and J ends, which lost 5 bases and 0 bases, there was a span of 9 bases. As DNA, the CDR3 is TGCGCCAGCAGGTTATCTCCCTCCTACGAGCAGTACTTC. Its translation: CASRLSPSYEQYF. The full variable domain, its missing parts supplied by reference TRBV5-1 and TRBJ2-7, is KAGVTQTPRYLIKTRGQQVTLSCSPISGHRSVSWYQQTPGQGLQFLFEYFSETQRNKGNFPGRFSGRQFSNSRSEMNVSTLELGDSALYLCASRLSPSYEQYFGPGTRLTVT.

This clonotype has just a few counts. The genes are TRBV19 and TRBJ2-5; D gene unclear. CDR3 size: 13 residues. The germline V gene encodes CDR1 LNHDA and CDR2 SQIVND (reference sequence). V lost 8 bases to trimming and J lost 5 bases, with 15 bases between them. The CDR3 reads CASSWRGGETQYF. CDR3 DNA: TGTGCCAGTTCCTGGAGAGGTGGGGAGACCCAGTACTTC.

This clonotype was found many times. The chain employs TRBV11-1 and TRBJ2-7, with 9 bases fitting TRBD1. Germline V gene sequence: CDR1 SGHAT, CDR2 FQDESV (reference sequence). The CDR3 length is 14 residues. Unmatched junction bases numbered 2, after V lost 2 bases and J lost 3 bases. The CDR3 DNA sequence: TGTGCCAGCAGCTTAAGGACAGGGGTCTACGAGCAGTACTTC. This gives the protein CASSLRTGVYEQYF.

This clonotype was recorded at least ten times. V usage is TRBV7-9 and J usage is TRBJ2-7, with D possibly being TRBD1 (5 bases). In germline, CDR1 is SEHNR, CDR2 FQNEAQ (reference sequence). The CDR3 is made up of 14 amino acids. Trimming removed 4 bases from V and 3 bases from J, with 13 bases in between. The CDR3 is CASSSDSRVYEQYF. The CDR3 nucleotides read TGTGCCAGCAGCTCAGACTCCAGGGTCTACGAGCAGTACTTC.

This clonotype was counted many times. The chain recombines TRBV5-1 with TRBJ2-1, with 7 nucleotides matching TRBD1. V dropped 3 bases and J dropped 1; count of bases not matched to a gene: 7. The V gene's germline CDR1 is SGHRS and CDR2 YFSETQ. There are 16 residues in the CDR3. CDR3 sequence (DNA): TGCGCCAGCAGCTACGACCCGGGACAGTCCTACAATGAGCAGTTCTTC. Amino acid sequence: CASSYDPGQSYNEQFF. Based on the CDR3 plus reference TRBV5-1 and TRBJ2-1, the full variable domain is KAGVTQTPRYLIKTRGQQVTLSCSPISGHRSVSWYQQTPGQGLQFLFEYFSETQRNKGNFPGRFSGRQFSNSRSEMNVSTLELGDSALYLCASSYDPGQSYNEQFFGPGTRLTVL.

This clonotype appeared a few times. This chain links TRBV19 with TRBJ2-2; the D is unclear. The CDR3 spans 15 residues. Germline V gives CDR1 LNHDA, CDR2 SQIVND (reference sequence). Trimming took 7 bases from V and 4 from J, leaving 16 bases between them. The DNA of the CDR3 is TGTGCCAGTACCATCAAGCTTGTGGTCACCGGGGAGCTGTTTTTT. Translation gives CASTIKLVVTGELFF.

Many counts were recorded for this clonotype. The V and J genes are TRBV5-1 and TRBJ2-7, with 10 nucleotides matching TRBD2. The CDR3 is made up of 14 amino acids. Trimming at V came to 6 bases and at J to 5 bases, leaving 8 bases not matched to a gene. The germline CDR1 and CDR2 sequences are SGHRS and YFSETQ. The CDR3 DNA sequence: TGCGCCAGCAAAGTAGCGGGAGGCATCAACGAGCAGTACTTC. It specifies CASKVAGGINEQYF.

This clonotype was seen at least ten times. CDR3 in DNA: TGTGCCAGCAGCCTCTCATCCAACGAGCAGTACTTC. It specifies CASSLSSNEQYF. This chain connects TRBV11-2 to TRBJ2-7; D is unclear. V dropped 5 bases and J dropped 5 bases, with 10 bases sitting between them. The CDR3 is 12 amino acids. CDR1 and CDR2 (germline): SGHAT, FQNNGV.

This clonotype turned up a few times. The J gene is TRBJ2-3, the V gene TRBV28; 16 bases fit TRBD2. CDR3 size: 17 residues. J was trimmed by 3 bases and V by 6 bases; bases with no gene match: 6. Germline V gene data show CDR1 as MDHEN and CDR2 as SYDVKM. The CDR3 region has the DNA TGTGCCAGCAGGTCGGGACTAGCGGGAGGGGAAACAGATACGCAGTATTTT. Translated, it gives CASRSGLAGGETDTQYF.

This clonotype has ten or more counts. The chain has TRBV5-1 and TRBJ2-7; 14 bases are a match to TRBD2. The ends lost 4 bases at V and 7 bases at J; junction bases unmatched: 13. The CDR3 covers 17 residues. Germline V CDR1 and CDR2: SGHRS, YFSETQ. The CDR3 sequence is CASSRTVGLAGVTEQYF. CDR3 in DNA: TGCGCCAGCAGCCGAACAGTGGGACTAGCGGGAGTTACGGAGCAGTACTTC.

This clonotype was seen many times. The chain recombines TRBV6-1 with TRBJ2-7; the match to TRBD1 covers 9 bases. The junction had 2 bases not matched to a gene; V was cut back by 6 bases and J by 2 bases. The length of the CDR3 is 13 residues. Germline V gives CDR1 MNHNS, CDR2 SASEGT. The CDR3 DNA is TGTGCCAGCAGGGGACAGGGAGCCTACGAGCAGTACTTC. This codes for CASRGQGAYEQYF.

This clonotype has ten or more counts. The CDR3 here is CAWTETGTNYGYTF. The CDR3 DNA is TGTGCCTGGACGGAGACAGGAACTAACTATGGCTACACCTTC. The chain carries TRBV30 and TRBJ1-2, with D maybe TRBD1 (6 bases). Germline V gene data show CDR1 as GTSNPN and CDR2 as SVGIG (reference sequence). There are 14 residues in the CDR3. The V gene lost 4 bases and the J gene lost 0 bases, with 12 bases spanning the gap.

This clonotype has ten or more counts. The chain is built from TRBV28 and TRBJ2-1; D uncertain. The CDR3 sequence is 13 residues long. The V end was cut by 5 bases, the J end by 6 bases, with 11 bases between. Germline CDR1 MDHEN, CDR2 SYDVKM. The CDR3 protein is CASSLVGSNEQFF. CDR3 DNA sequence: TGTGCCAGCAGTCTAGTAGGGTCCAATGAGCAGTTCTTC.

This clonotype came up a few times. A much larger clone differs from this one at a single base, so this may be a read error. The V and J genes are TRBV7-9 and TRBJ2-1; the match to TRBD2 covers 11 bases. Germline V gene sequence: CDR1 SEHNR, CDR2 FQNEAQ (reference sequence). V shed 5 bases and J 5 bases; nucleotides not matched to a gene: 8. The CDR3 length is 16 residues. CDR3 amino acids: CASSTLAGARHNEQFF. The CDR3 nucleotides are TGTGCCAGCAGCACACTAGCGGGGGCACGTCACAATGAGCAGTTCTTC.

This clonotype was counted many times. The chain is built from TRBV5-1 and TRBJ2-1, with 7 positions matching TRBD1. From germline, CDR1 is SGHRS and CDR2 YFSETQ. This CDR3 is 15 amino acids long. V lost 2 bases, J lost 7 bases, and 9 bases stayed unmatched. In DNA form, the CDR3 reads TGCGCCAGCAGCTTAATTACAGGGGTAACTAATGAGCAGTTCTTC. Its protein is CASSLITGVTNEQFF. The full variable domain, in which reference TRBV5-1 and TRBJ2-1 provide the parts outside the CDR3, is KAGVTQTPRYLIKTRGQQVTLSCSPISGHRSVSWYQQTPGQGLQFLFEYFSETQRNKGNFPGRFSGRQFSNSRSEMNVSTLELGDSALYLCASSLITGVTNEQFFGPGTRLTVL.

The chain has TRBV30 and TRBJ2-3; 10 positions agree with TRBD2. The CDR3 covers 17 residues. Germline V CDR1 and CDR2: GTSNPN, SVGIG (reference sequence). The J segment lost 4 bases and the V segment lost 0 bases, leaving 10 bases of the junction unmatched. The CDR3 is CAWSVLRLAGVPDTQYF. The CDR3 DNA reads TGTGCCTGGAGTGTACTTCGGCTAGCGGGAGTGCCAGATACGCAGTATTTT.

The chain joins TRBV7-9 to TRBJ1-1; D is uncertain. CDR3 length: 13 residues. In germline, CDR1 is SEHNR, CDR2 FQNEAQ (reference sequence). Trimming took 7 bases from V and 2 from J, leaving 11 bases between them. The CDR3: CASTRSGNTEAFF. Written as DNA, the CDR3 is TGTGCCAGCACCAGATCAGGAAACACTGAAGCTTTCTTT.

This clonotype appeared a few times. This chain uses TRBV9 with TRBJ1-1, with D maybe TRBD1 (5 bases). Germline CDR1 reads SGDLS; CDR2 reads YYNGEE. The V and J ends lost 0 bases and 5 bases respectively, with 14 bases between them. The CDR3 loop spans 15 amino acids. The CDR3 sequence: CASSVDSGPGTEAFF. In DNA, the CDR3 is TGTGCCAGCAGCGTAGATTCGGGGCCGGGAACTGAAGCTTTCTTT.

Ten or more counts support this clonotype. This sequence joins TRBV12-3 or TRBV12-4 and TRBJ2-1; 8 nucleotides line up with TRBD2. With 4 bases clipped from V and 3 bases from J, the junction kept 5 bases outside the gene matches. The CDR3 is 15 amino acids. The CDR3 DNA follows: TGTGCCAGCAGTTCGACTAGCGAAAGCTACAATGAGCAGTTCTTC. Its translation: CASSSTSESYNEQFF.

This clonotype was recorded many times. CDR3 region: CSAIRTSSTDTQYF. The CDR3 nucleotides are TGCAGTGCTATTCGGACGTCCTCCACAGATACGCAGTATTTT. The chain couples TRBV20-1 to TRBJ2-3; D gene uncertain. V was pared by 4 bases and J by 2 bases, with 13 bases between. The CDR3 runs 14 residues. Germline V lookup: CDR1 DFQATT, CDR2 SNEGSKA (reference sequence).

In its sample, this clonotype was seen many times. This chain joins TRBV6-6 and TRBJ2-3; the match to TRBD2 covers 10 bases. Trimming at V came to 0 bases and at J to 2 bases, leaving 5 bases not matched to a gene. From germline, CDR1 is MNHNY and CDR2 SVGAGI (reference sequence). The CDR3 length is 17 residues. The CDR3 region has the DNA TGTGCCAGCAGTTACTCAGTCCTAGCGGGAGACACAGATACGCAGTATTTT. The encoded protein is CASSYSVLAGDTDTQYF.

In this sample, this clonotype turned up many times. The V call is TRBV7-8, the J call TRBJ2-1; D is possibly TRBD2 (6 bases). The V and J ends lost 0 bases and 0 bases respectively, with 9 bases between them. The germline CDR1 and CDR2 sequences are SGHVS and FQNEAQ. The CDR3 loop spans 16 amino acids. CDR3 coding DNA: TGTGCCAGCAGCTTAGCGGGAGGTTACTCCTACAATGAGCAGTTCTTC. As protein: CASSLAGGYSYNEQFF.